This T cell receptor (beta chain) is from a study of T cell responses to AZD1222 COVID-19 vaccine. Here immunoSEQ multiplex PCR was the method, and the copy in TCRdb shows in-frame clones only, minus some. The top ten clones hold around an eighth of a sample with tens of thousands of clones, over 60% of them seen once. Comment on this clone: Its target is unknown.

Per germline, CDR1 SGHDT and CDR2 YYEEEE. The CDR3 is 13 amino acids. V lost 3 bases and J 4 bases, leaving 11 bases between the germline ends. Findings and limits, study-wide: Clonal diversity may have been underestimated in mostly white British donors. As reported, nearly half of all spike-specific TCRs target variant regions that are unmutated. Spike-specific TCRs gained breadth and depth after people received two AZD1222 doses.

This clonotype was sampled from an adult in good health. The source material was peripheral blood, sampled on day 0 of AZD1222 vaccination. The chain employs TRBV5-6 and TRBJ2-7; maybe TRBD1 (5 bases). CDR3: CASSSTVVYEQYF. CDR3 bases: TGTGCCAGCAGCTCGACAGTAGTATACGAGCAGTACTTC. Full variable domain (rest looked up from reference TRBV5-6 and TRBJ2-7): DAGVTQSPTHLIKTRGQQVTLRCSPKSGHDTVSWYQQALGQGPQFIFQYYEEEERQRGNFPDRFSGHQFPNYSSELNVNALLLGDSALYLCASSSTVVYEQYFGPGTRLTVT.